This entry lists 17 T cell receptor beta chains sequenced from one sample in a study of blood T cell repertoires in COVID-19 (dated by TCRdb to 2020 to 2021). The method behind the library was the immunoSEQ multiplex PCR assay. TCRdb provides this immuneACCESS table in a form limited to in-frame rearrangements. Some clones are lacking; in checked studies, under half of them reflect an unresolved V gene, and why the rest are absent is not known. This sample lists 200,000 to 250,000 clones; around 87% were detected once. Jointly, the top ten make up 6% to 9% of the sample. Sequences were obtained from peripheral blood. The receptors derive from a woman in her 70s with active or convalescent COVID-19.

The V gene is TRBV10-3, the J gene TRBJ2-5; 7 bases fit TRBD2. CDR1 and CDR2 from the germline V gene are ENHRY and SYGVKD. The CDR3 totals 13 residues. With 9 bases clipped from V and 4 bases from J, the junction kept 8 bases outside the gene matches. CDR3 nucleotides: TGTGCCATGGCTGGGGAGGGTATAGAGACCCAGTACTTC. Its translation is CAMAGEGIETQYF.

This clone was counted between two and nine times. V is TRBV11-2 and J is TRBJ2-3, with 14 bases identical to TRBD2. The CDR3 loop spans 16 amino acids. Trimming cost V 5 bases and J 5 bases; bases outside gene matches: 6. Germline CDR1 SGHAT, CDR2 FQNNGV. CDR3 coding DNA: TGTGCCAGCAGCCAGACTAGCGGGGGGGCGGGAGATACGCAGTATTTT. It codes for CASSQTSGGAGDTQYF.

The J gene is TRBJ1-5, the V gene TRBV4-1; D is perhaps TRBD1 (5 bases). The CDR3 extends over 15 amino acids. V was cut by 0 bases and J by 6 bases, with 12 bases left in between. Germline-derived CDR1 and CDR2 are MGHRA and YSYEKL. In nucleotides, the CDR3 is TGCGCCAGCAGCCAAGATCGGGGGGGTGGTCAGCCCCAGCATTTT. This gives the protein CASSQDRGGGQPQHF.

V is TRBV18 and J is TRBJ1-4; D possibly corresponds to TRBD1 (5 bases). Looked up from germline, CDR1 is KGHSH and CDR2 is LQKENI. Trimming took off 3 bases at V and 8 bases at J, with 16 bases between the two ends. The CDR3 is 15 amino acids. Written as DNA, the CDR3 is TGTGCCAGCTCACCCCGACAGAATAATAACGAAAAACTGTTTTTT. This codes for CASSPRQNNNEKLFF.

The chain links TRBV27 to TRBJ1-1; TRBD1 matches at 7 bases. The CDR3 is 12 residues long. Germline V gene sequence: CDR1 MNHEY, CDR2 SMNVEV (reference sequence). J was trimmed by 11 bases and V by 3 bases; bases with no gene match: 6. Written as DNA, the CDR3 is TGTGCCAGCAGTTTGCCAGGGGGAACGGCTTTCTTT. Translating gives CASSLPGGTAFF.

J is TRBJ2-7 and V is TRBV7-8; perhaps TRBD1 as D (5 bases). The V end was cut by 2 bases, the J end by 3 bases, with 14 bases between. CDR1 and CDR2 (germline): SGHVS, FQNEAQ. The CDR3 totals 15 residues. The CDR3, as DNA: TGTGCCAGCAGCTTAAGAACAGGCCCATACTACGAGCAGTACTTC. This gives the protein CASSLRTGPYYEQYF.

The rearrangement links TRBV5-8 to TRBJ2-1, with unresolved D. Germline loops: CDR1 SGHTS, CDR2 YDEGEE. Trimming shortened V by 0 bases and J by 2 bases, and 6 bases separated the two germline ends. The CDR3 has 14 amino acids. The CDR3 DNA reads as TGTGCCAGCAGCTTGGGACGGGCCTACAATGAGCAGTTCTTC. Amino acid sequence: CASSLGRAYNEQFF.

The chain joins TRBV7-3 to TRBJ2-1; 7 nucleotides agree with TRBD1. This CDR3 is 14 amino acids long. V was pared by 0 bases and J by 9 bases, with 5 bases of the junction left unmatched. The V gene's germline CDR1 is SGHTA and CDR2 FQGTGA. This chain's CDR3 is CASSLTQGGGEQFF. The CDR3 DNA follows: TGTGCCAGCAGCTTAACGCAAGGGGGCGGTGAGCAGTTCTTC.

The chain is built from TRBV5-1 and TRBJ2-7; a weak D match, TRBD1 (6 bases). V was pared by 5 bases and J by 0 bases, with 15 bases between. This CDR3 has 15 residues. Germline assignment: CDR1 SGHRS and CDR2 YFSETQ. CDR3 nucleotide sequence: TGCGCCAGCAGTAGGGACAAGACCTCCTCCTACGAGCAGTACTTC. Protein product: CASSRDKTSSYEQYF.

The rearrangement uses TRBV5-8 and TRBJ2-5, with D possibly TRBD2 on 6 matching bases. This CDR3 has 13 amino acids. Germline CDR1 and CDR2: SGHTS and YDEGEE. The V end lost 3 bases, the J end lost 5 bases, and 11 bases lay between the germline ends. The CDR3 DNA follows: TGTGCCAGCAGCTCGACTAGTTCGGAGACCCAGTACTTC. It is translated as CASSSTSSETQYF.

The V call is TRBV3-1 (or the pseudogene TRBV3-2), the J call TRBJ1-5; D gene unclear. The germline V gene has CDR1 LGHDT and CDR2 YNNKEL (reference sequence). This CDR3 is 15 amino acids long. Trimming shortened V by 2 bases and J by 6 bases, and 14 bases separated the two germline ends. The CDR3 region has the DNA TGTGCCAGCAGCCAAATGGGCGGAGGTATTCAGCCCCAGCATTTT. This encodes CASSQMGGGIQPQHF.

This clone was recorded once. V and J are TRBV5-6 and TRBJ1-4; D uncertain. Germline V gives CDR1 SGHDT, CDR2 YYEEEE. The CDR3 spans 14 residues. V was pared by 2 bases and J by 5 bases, with 10 bases between. In DNA, the CDR3 is TGTGCCAGCAGCTTATCTGGGCAAAATGAAAAACTGTTTTTT. Its translation is CASSLSGQNEKLFF.

CDR3 sequence (DNA): TGTGCCAGCTCACCTCTAGGCGGGTCGGGATTCACAGATACGCAGTATTTT. Translated: CASSPLGGSGFTDTQYF. This chain joins TRBV18 and TRBJ2-3, with TRBD2 as a possible D gene (5 bases). The CDR3 has 17 residues. The V gene's germline CDR1 is KGHSH and CDR2 LQKENI. V lost 3 bases, J lost 2 bases, and 18 bases lay in between.

About this clone: One end of the junction varies from germline; a read error may be responsible. The CDR3 nucleotides read TGTGCTAGCAGCTTGAAGCGGGGGGCCACCGGGGAGCTGTTTTTT. Translating it yields CASSLKRGATGELFF. The V call is TRBV7-7, the J call TRBJ2-2; the match to TRBD2 covers 9 bases. The germline V gene encodes CDR1 SSHAT and CDR2 FNYEAQ (reference sequence). The CDR3 extends over 15 amino acids. Supplemented by reference TRBV7-7 and TRBJ2-2, the full variable domain reads GAGVSQSPRYKVTKRGQDVTLRCDPISSHATLYWYQQALGQGPEFLTYFNYEAQPDKSGLPSDRFSAERPEGSISTLTIQRTEQRDSAMYRCASSLKRGATGELFFGEGSRLTVL.

The chain recombines TRBV11-2 with TRBJ2-7; D unclear. V lost 5 bases and J lost 12, with 17 bases in between. The CDR3 sequence is 12 residues long. Looked up from germline, CDR1 is SGHAT and CDR2 is FQNNGV. CDR3 residues: CASSPGVLGWYF. In nucleotides, the CDR3 is TGTGCCAGCAGCCCCGGAGTATTGGGTTGGTACTTC.

The rearrangement joins TRBV7-8 to TRBJ1-1; the D gene is possibly TRBD1 (6 bases). The germline V gene encodes CDR1 SGHVS and CDR2 FQNEAQ. The V end lost 5 bases, the J end lost 6 bases, and 16 bases lay between the germline ends. This CDR3 contains 14 residues. CDR3 in DNA: TGTGCCAGCAGCCCTGGACAGCAATATTCTGAAGCTTTCTTT. As protein: CASSPGQQYSEAFF.

The J gene is TRBJ2-3, the V gene TRBV7-2, with TRBD1 as a possible D gene (6 bases). Germline lookup yields CDR1 SGHTA and CDR2 FQGNSA. V was clipped by 4 bases and J by 4 bases, with 9 bases between them. The CDR3 consists of 13 residues. The CDR3 region has the DNA TGTGCCAGCAGCTCTAACAGGGCAGATACGCAGTATTTT. This codes for CASSSNRADTQYF.